These T cell receptor beta chains were read from a single sample in a study of early T cells in non-severe SARS-CoV-2 infection. TCRdb re-analysed the 5' RACE reads in MiXCR, keeping a single row per CDR3 protein. The table shows about 29,000 distinct CDR3 sequences, with around 5% occurring only once. Specimen: whole blood. The receptors derive from an adult who was a healthcare worker with PCR-confirmed SARS-CoV-2 infection or an uninfected control (not recorded which). Both conserved end residues are part of each CDR3.

v_gene	j_gene	CDR3aa
TRBV3-1	TRBJ1-2	CASSQVRRYGYTF
TRBV6-6	TRBJ2-4	CASSYGGTEAKNIQYF
TRBV7-6	TRBJ1-1	CASSSWTETMNTEAFF
TRBV18	TRBJ2-5	CASSPRDLISQETQYF
TRBV18	TRBJ2-1	CASSPAGAEQFF
TRBV21-1	TRBJ1-2	CASSPPPTGDYGYTF
TRBV20-1	TRBJ2-7	CSARDLATGTPYEQYF
TRBV24-1	TRBJ2-3	CATSDSEKFSTDTQYF
TRBV11-2	TRBJ1-3	CASSSGFELNTIYF
TRBV12-3/TRBV12-4	TRBJ1-2	CASSPTSRDRGNYGYTF
TRBV7-6	TRBJ1-2	CAIRPNHGYTF
TRBV29-1	TRBJ2-1	CSVDLLDRGDYNEQFF
TRBV18	TRBJ2-1	CASSITRGSYNEQFF
TRBV6-1	TRBJ2-1	CASSEGRLAGVPQFF
TRBV18	TRBJ2-5	CASAPLDGETQYF
TRBV12-3/TRBV12-4	TRBJ1-2	CASSLDGTGSGYTF